This T cell receptor (beta chain) was sequenced for a study of T cell responses to AZD1222 COVID-19 vaccine. Study details: Samples with a second dose at about 4 or about 12 weeks were pooled together. Study-level results: Donors skewed white British and female; clonal diversity was possibly underestimated. Without day 14 samples, only post-peak T cell repertoires were studied.

This CDR3 region has 15 residues. Germline CDR1 and CDR2: KGHDR and SFDVKD. V shed 3 bases and J shed 5 bases, with 15 bases lying between them. Produced via immunoSEQ multiplex PCR; TCRdb's table is partial and in-frame only. The sample records about 99,000 clones, roughly 92% being singletons. A word on this clone: The antigen remains undetermined.

V is TRBV24-1 and J is TRBJ2-5; a weak D match, TRBD2 (6 bases). The sequence was collected from an adult in good health. The sequenced sample was peripheral blood, obtained on day 0 of AZD1222 vaccination. CDR3 in amino acids: CATSDATSISETQYF. CDR3 bases: TGTGCCACCAGTGATGCGACTAGTATATCGGAGACCCAGTACTTC.